Listed below are T cell receptor beta chains from one sample, sequenced in a study of human T cells and chemical hapten exposure. TCRdb used MiXCR to reprocess the RACE reads, holding one entry per CDR3 protein. The sample holds about 92,000 distinct CDR3 sequences, around 10% seen once. Specimen: whole blood, collected in connection with sensitization to the hapten diphenylcyclopropenone (DPC). The receptors were sampled from a woman between 40 and 55 years old with alopecia areata. Some clones in this sample may be carry-over from other donors' samples. Both conserved end residues are part of each CDR3. The order of the fields is J gene, D gene, V gene, clone size, CDR3 DNA, CDR3 protein. D genes are given only for firm matches. Part of the rows lack a size; the others show once, few, many or a class for expanded clones.

TRBJ2-7,TRBD2,TRBV30,many,TGTGCCTGGAACCGGCAGTGGGGACTAGCGGGGGGAACATCCAAGTACTTC,CAWNRQWGLAGGTSKYF
TRBJ1-4,.,TRBV29-1,many,TGCAGCGCCCGCGGGACTGGGGAAAAACTGTTTTTT,CSARGTGEKLFF
TRBJ1-6,TRBD1,TRBV5-1,many,TGCGCCAGCAGCCCGGGACAGATCAATTCACCCCTCCACTTT,CASSPGQINSPLHF
TRBJ1-6,.,TRBV6-5,few,TGTGCCAGCAGGGAGCGGAATTCACCCCTCCACTTT,CASRERNSPLHF
TRBJ1-1,.,TRBV5-1,many,TGCGCCAGCCGGCTTGGGAGTCCTGGTGAAGCTTTCTTT,CASRLGSPGEAFF
TRBJ2-5,TRBD2,TRBV11-2,few,TGTGCCAGCAGTCACTGGACTAGCGGGGAACAAGAGACCCAGTACTTC,CASSHWTSGEQETQYF
TRBJ1-5,.,TRBV12-3/TRBV12-4,.,TGTGCCAGCACCCGCAATTCGGCTAGGACGGGACGGAGAAGAGGCAATCAGCCCCAGCATTTT,CASTRNSARTGRRRGNQPQHF
TRBJ1-1,TRBD1,TRBV6-5,.,TGTGCCAGCAGTTACCGTACAGGGGGCAACACTGAAGCTTTCTTT,CASSYRTGGNTEAFF
TRBJ2-1,TRBD1,TRBV24-1,many,TGTGCCACCAGTGATCACCGGGACAGGGGGCACAATGAGCAGTTCTTC,CATSDHRDRGHNEQFF
TRBJ2-1,.,TRBV19,few,TGTGCCAGTAGTACCCGTAGCATCTCCTACAATGAGCAGTTCTTC,CASSTRSISYNEQFF
TRBJ2-5,TRBD2,TRBV3-1,many,TGTGCCAGCAGCCACGGACTAGCGGGGGGTCTAGGCCAAGAGACCCAGTACTTC,CASSHGLAGGLGQETQYF
TRBJ2-5,.,TRBV2,few,TGTGCCAGCAGTTGGGCCAGTGGCCCCCAAGAGACCCAGTACTTC,CASSWASGPQETQYF
TRBJ1-1,TRBD1,TRBV30,.,TGTGCCTGGACCGCAGGGGGCCGTACTGAAGCTTTCTTT,CAWTAGGRTEAFF
TRBJ2-1,TRBD2,TRBV6-2/TRBV6-3,many,TGTGCCAGCAGTTCCCCCACTAGCGGGGGATCCCGCTCCTACAATGAGCAGTTCTTC,CASSSPTSGGSRSYNEQFF
TRBJ1-4,.,TRBV16,.,TGTGCCAGCAGCCCCCCGGACAGACTTAATGAAAAACTGTTTTTT,CASSPPDRLNEKLFF
TRBJ2-5,.,TRBV9,.,TGTGCCAGCAGCGTGGGCGGTGCGGAGACCCAGTACTTC,CASSVGGAETQYF
TRBJ2-5,TRBD2,TRBV28,many,TGTGCCAGCAGGATTAGCGGGGCCCAAGAGACCCAGTACTTC,CASRISGAQETQYF
TRBJ1-2,.,TRBV19,few,TGTGCCAGTAGTAGGCGGGACCTCTATGGCTACACCTTC,CASSRRDLYGYTF
TRBJ1-2,TRBD1,TRBV15,.,TGTGCCACCAGCATAACCGGGACAGGGGGGTCCTATGGCTACACCTTC,CATSITGTGGSYGYTF
TRBJ2-2,TRBD1,TRBV20-1,many,TGCAGTGCTCGGGACAGGGAGAGCACCGGGGAGCTGTTTTTT,CSARDRESTGELFF
TRBJ2-7,.,TRBV6-2/TRBV6-3,many,TGTGCCAGCAGTTACTCGAGTGGCAGCACCTACGAGCAGTACTTC,CASSYSSGSTYEQYF
TRBJ2-1,.,TRBV6-1,many,TGTGCCAGCAGTGAAAGGCTGGGGACCGAGCAGTTCTTC,CASSERLGTEQFF
TRBJ2-3,.,TRBV12-3/TRBV12-4,many,TGTGCCAGCAGTTTAGGCTTAGGAGCAGATACGCAGTATTTT,CASSLGLGADTQYF
TRBJ1-5,TRBD1,TRBV6-1,few,TGTGCCAGCAGCGGGACAGCAAAGGGGCCCCAGCATTTT,CASSGTAKGPQHF
TRBJ1-5,.,TRBV20-1,many,TGCAGTGCTAGTGCCTGGACAGGCAATCAGCCCCAGCATTTT,CSASAWTGNQPQHF
TRBJ2-2,TRBD2,TRBV20-1,.,TGCAGTGCTAGGGAGCGGGGGGGCAACACCGGGGAGCTGTTTTTT,CSARERGGNTGELFF
TRBJ1-1,.,TRBV7-8,few,TGTGCCAGCAGCTTAGGGGGCATTCCCTCCTGGGGAGCTTTCTTT,CASSLGGIPSWGAFF
TRBJ2-5,.,TRBV7-7,many,TGTGCCAGCAGCTTAGGTGCAGGGATCCAAGAGACCCAGTACTTC,CASSLGAGIQETQYF
TRBJ2-3,.,TRBV9,few,TGTGCCAGCAGCGTAGAGGGTCGAACAGGGCGGAGAGATACGCAGTATTTT,CASSVEGRTGRRDTQYF
TRBJ2-1,TRBD1,TRBV24-1,many,TGTGCCACCAGTGACATGACAGGGAGCAGCTACAATGAGCAGTTCTTC,CATSDMTGSSYNEQFF
TRBJ2-5,TRBD1,TRBV4-2,.,TGTGCCAGCAGCCAAGATCCCAATGGACAGGGGAACCAAGAGACCCAGTACTTC,CASSQDPNGQGNQETQYF
TRBJ2-6,.,TRBV29-1,.,TGCAGCGCCCAGGGCGAACCTGGGGCCAACGTCCTGACTTTC,CSAQGEPGANVLTF
TRBJ1-2,.,TRBV12-3/TRBV12-4,many,TGTGCCAGCACGGGACGACTGTACTATGGCTACACCTTC,CASTGRLYYGYTF
TRBJ2-5,.,TRBV5-1,few,TGCGCCAGCAAAGCGTCCGCAGGGGGGCTGGGGACCCAGTACTTC,CASKASAGGLGTQYF
TRBJ2-1,.,TRBV5-1,few,TGCGCCAGCAGCTTGGAGGCGCTGGCCTACAATGAGCAGTTCTTC,CASSLEALAYNEQFF
TRBJ2-3,.,TRBV5-1,few,TGCGCCAGCAGCCAACTAGGGGCAGCCTCGTTGGATACGCAGTATTTT,CASSQLGAASLDTQYF
TRBJ2-5,.,TRBV6-5,many,TGTGCCAGCAGTTACTCGCCCCTAGCGAGCCAAGAGACCCAGTACTTC,CASSYSPLASQETQYF
TRBJ2-3,.,TRBV27,.,TGTGCCAGCAGGCCCGGCGGTTCAGATACGCAGTATTTT,CASRPGGSDTQYF
TRBJ1-2,TRBD1,TRBV20-1,few,TGCAGTGCTACAGGGGGCACCCTTTATGGCTACACCTTC,CSATGGTLYGYTF
TRBJ2-3,TRBD1,TRBV7-9,few,TGTGCCAGCAGCCCAGCGACCGGGACAGACAAAGATACGCAGTATTTT,CASSPATGTDKDTQYF